This T cell receptor (beta chain) is from a study of CD8 T cells in Susac syndrome. The authors carried out high-throughput sequencing of TCR beta. They applied it to CD8+ and CD4+ T cells obtained from blood. The authors negatively isolated CD8+ and CD4+ T cells and FACS-enriched TEMRA cells. After extraction with the RNeasy kit, 0.5 to 1 ug of the RNA was reverse transcribed using random hexamers. Across 54 Vbeta and 13 Jbeta, TCR beta CDR3 was amplified with immunoSEQ multiplex PCR. In TCRdb, the immunoSEQ multiplex PCR reads were re-called with MiXCR into one record per CDR3 protein. There are about 69,000 distinct CDR3 sequences in the sample; around 95% occur only once, and over 0.2% lies in the top ten. Germline CDR1 reads MNHNS; CDR2 reads SASEGT. Trimming removed 4 bases from V and 1 base from J, with 13 bases in between. The CDR3 length is 15 residues.

This chain joins TRBV6-1 and TRBJ1-1; D uncertain. The TCR comes from a human donor in good health. The sample comprised CD8+ T cells from PBMCs. DNA of the CDR3: TGTGCCAGCAGTGGATGGAGACATCGGAACACTGAAGCTTTCTTT. Its translation: CASSGWRHRNTEAFF.